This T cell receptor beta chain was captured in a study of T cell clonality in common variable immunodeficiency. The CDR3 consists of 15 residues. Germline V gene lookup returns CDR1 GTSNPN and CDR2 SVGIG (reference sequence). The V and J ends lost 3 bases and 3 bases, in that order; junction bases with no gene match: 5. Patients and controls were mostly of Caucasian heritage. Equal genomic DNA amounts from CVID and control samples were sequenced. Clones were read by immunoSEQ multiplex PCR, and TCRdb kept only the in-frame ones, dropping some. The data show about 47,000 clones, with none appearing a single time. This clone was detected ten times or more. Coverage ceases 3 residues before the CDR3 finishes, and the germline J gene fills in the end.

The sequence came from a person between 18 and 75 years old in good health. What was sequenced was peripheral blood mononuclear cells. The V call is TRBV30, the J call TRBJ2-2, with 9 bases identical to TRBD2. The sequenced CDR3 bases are TGTGCCTGGAGCCAATTAGCGGGAGACACCGGGGAG. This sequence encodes CAWSQLAGDTGE. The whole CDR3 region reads CAWSQLAGDTGELFF.